This T cell receptor beta chain was sequenced during a study of CD8 T cells in Susac syndrome. Germline-derived CDR1 and CDR2 are SGDLS and YYNGEE. The CDR3 is made up of 16 amino acids. J was trimmed by 5 bases and V by 0 bases; bases with no gene match: 2. The RNA input was about 0.45 to 1 ug, and it was reverse transcribed with random hexamers. Amplification of the TCR beta CDR3 was carried out by immunoSEQ multiplex PCR, which spanned a total of 54 Vbeta and 13 Jbeta segments. A single record per CDR3 protein comes from TCRdb applying MiXCR to the immunoSEQ multiplex PCR reads. The repertoire has about 200,000 distinct CDR3 sequences, 85% to 95% of them found once; the top ten carry 0.1%. While CD8+ and CD4+ T cells were isolated negatively, TEMRA cells were enriched by FACS.

This receptor was taken from a human donor in good health. The rearrangement joins TRBV9 to TRBJ2-3, with TRBD2 matching over 14 bases. Sequenced material: CD4+ T cells from PBMCs. DNA of the CDR3: TGTGCCAGCAGCGTAGCCGGACTAGCGGGAGGAGATACGCAGTATTTT. Amino acid sequence: CASSVAGLAGGDTQYF.